This is a list of T cell receptor beta chains from one sample in a study of blood T cell repertoires in COVID-19. Some clones are missing from TCRdb's copy, which holds only in-frame ones; the method was immunoSEQ multiplex PCR. This table holds about 60,000 clones, about 91% found once. The sequencing sample was made of peripheral blood. These receptors all come from a man aged 55 to 70 with acute or convalescent COVID-19. The CDR3 runs from the conserved cysteine through the conserved F or W. A D gene is named only where the DNA matches it firmly. For some rows the clone size is stated as once, few or many, or as a class when expanded; others skip it.

j_gene,v_gene,abundance,d_gene,CDR3aa,CDR3nt
TRBJ1-6,TRBV7-2,.,TRBD1,CASSSVVGTVYNSPLHF,TGTGCCAGCAGCTCAGTCGTGGGGACAGTCTATAATTCACCCCTCCACTTT
TRBJ2-1,TRBV11-2,.,TRBD2,CASKPGTSGYNEQFF,TGTGCCAGCAAGCCTGGGACTAGCGGTTACAATGAGCAGTTCTTC
TRBJ2-7,TRBV5-1,.,.,CASSLPPWDSTF,TGCGCCAGCAGCCTCCCTCCGTGGGACTCCACATTC
TRBJ2-3,TRBV7-3,.,TRBD1,CASSSRTGPTDTQYF,TGTGCCAGCAGCTCCAGGACAGGACCCACAGATACGCAGTATTTT
TRBJ2-2,TRBV6-6,.,TRBD2,CASRRVSGRAPGELFF,TGTGCCAGCAGGCGCGTGAGCGGGAGGGCCCCCGGGGAGCTGTTTTTT
TRBJ2-7,TRBV11-2,.,TRBD2,CASSLGLAGFNEQYF,TGTGCCAGCAGCTTAGGACTAGCGGGATTCAACGAGCAGTACTTC
TRBJ2-6,TRBV7-9,.,.,CASSLRGSGANVLTF,TGTGCCAGCAGCCTCAGGGGCTCTGGGGCCAACGTCCTGACTTTC
TRBJ1-2,TRBV21-1,.,.,CASSKGGRQNYGYTF,TGTGCCAGCAGCAAAGGAGGTAGACAGAACTATGGCTACACCTTC
TRBJ1-1,TRBV7-9,once,.,CASSRQTEAFF,TGTGCCAGCAGCCGACAGACGGAAGCTTTCTTT
TRBJ1-4,TRBV18,.,.,CASSPSGDEKLFF,TGTGCCAGCTCACCATCCGGGGATGAAAAACTGTTTTTT
TRBJ2-7,TRBV7-8,.,TRBD2,CASSSGLAEGYEQYF,TGTGCCAGCAGCTCGGGACTAGCGGAGGGCTACGAGCAGTACTTC
TRBJ1-2,TRBV14,once,.,CASSQGHQYYGYTF,TGTGCCAGCAGCCAAGGACACCAATACTATGGCTACACCTTC
TRBJ1-1,TRBV4-3,once,.,CASSQESGLNTEAFF,TGCGCCAGCAGCCAAGAGTCGGGGTTGAACACTGAAGCTTTCTTT
TRBJ1-2,TRBV7-9,.,TRBD1,CASSRTGSSYTF,TGTGCCAGCAGCCGGACAGGGAGCAGCTACACCTTC
TRBJ2-7,TRBV5-8,.,TRBD1,CASSLDPRTGGRFSYEQYF,TGTGCCAGCAGCTTGGACCCGCGTACAGGGGGCCGATTCTCCTACGAGCAGTACTTC
TRBJ2-3,TRBV20-1,once,TRBD1,CSASLTGGSTDTQYF,TGCAGTGCTAGTCTTACAGGGGGTAGCACAGATACGCAGTATTTT
TRBJ1-3,TRBV6-5,.,.,CATQGMDTIYF,TGTGCCACACAGGGAATGGACACCATATATTTT
TRBJ2-1,TRBV29-1,once,TRBD2,CSVAPGGGDEQFF,TGCAGCGTTGCTCCCGGGGGGGGTGATGAGCAGTTCTTC
TRBJ2-1,TRBV4-2,.,TRBD2,CASSQAPPGLAGVRIEQFF,TGTGCCAGCAGCCAAGCCCCTCCGGGACTAGCGGGAGTGCGGATTGAGCAGTTCTTC
TRBJ2-7,TRBV30,.,.,CAWSPDRSREQYF,TGTGCCTGGAGTCCTGACAGGTCTCGCGAGCAGTACTTC
TRBJ2-3,TRBV11-1,.,.,CASSLARLKGRTDTQYF,TGTGCCAGCAGCTTAGCGCGCTTGAAGGGGCGGACAGATACGCAGTATTTT
TRBJ1-1,TRBV28,.,.,CASRKQGNTEAFF,TGTGCCAGCAGAAAACAGGGGAACACTGAAGCTTTCTTT
TRBJ1-1,TRBV15,.,.,CATSIRRAYLSEAFF,TGTGCCACCAGCATTCGGAGGGCTTATTTGTCTGAAGCTTTCTTT
TRBJ2-5,TRBV19,few,TRBD2,CASRPSGSPQETQYF,TGTGCCAGTCGCCCTAGCGGGAGCCCCCAAGAGACCCAGTACTTC
TRBJ1-2,TRBV18,.,TRBD1,CASSAGQVIDYGYTF,TGTGCCAGCTCCGCGGGACAGGTGATTGACTATGGCTACACCTTC
TRBJ1-1,TRBV11-2,.,.,CASSLELNTEAFF,TGTGCCAGCAGCTTAGAGCTAAACACTGAAGCTTTCTTT
TRBJ2-2,TRBV28,.,.,CASTPWMEPGELFF,TGTGCCAGCACCCCATGGATGGAGCCCGGGGAGCTGTTTTTT
TRBJ1-2,TRBV29-1,.,.,CSVEAGRGGYTF,TGCAGCGTTGAAGCAGGGAGGGGTGGCTACACCTTC
TRBJ2-2,TRBV5-4,.,TRBD1,CASSQAQGEGLFF,TGTGCCAGCAGCCAGGCCCAGGGGGAAGGCCTGTTTTTT
TRBJ2-7,TRBV29-1,.,.,CSVSTYSGYEQYF,TGCAGCGTATCTACCTACTCGGGCTACGAGCAGTACTTC
TRBJ1-4,TRBV9,.,TRBD1,CASSISATGVNEKLFF,TGTGCCAGCAGCATATCCGCGACAGGGGTTAATGAAAAACTGTTTTTT
TRBJ2-1,TRBV28,.,TRBD2,CASSLSPFWTSGRRESYNEQFF,TGTGCCAGCAGTTTATCTCCATTCTGGACTAGCGGGAGAAGGGAATCCTACAATGAGCAGTTCTTC
TRBJ2-3,TRBV5-1,.,TRBD2,CASSPKTSGSYGTQYF,TGCGCCAGCAGCCCGAAGACTAGCGGGAGTTACGGTACGCAGTATTTT
TRBJ1-2,TRBV7-2,.,.,CASSLGVGDHGGGYTF,TGTGCCAGCAGCTTAGGGGTCGGGGATCACGGTGGTGGCTACACCTTC
TRBJ1-2,TRBV6-5,.,.,CASRSGQRIYGYTF,TGTGCCAGCAGATCCGGACAGAGGATCTATGGCTACACCTTC
TRBJ2-7,TRBV3-1/TRBV3-2,.,TRBD2,CASSLAGGEQYF,TGTGCCAGCAGCCTAGCGGGAGGCGAGCAGTACTTC
TRBJ2-3,TRBV5-1,.,TRBD1,CASSLEGTGTIATQYF,TGCGCCAGCAGCTTGGAGGGGACAGGGACAATAGCTACGCAGTATTTT
TRBJ2-7,TRBV7-2,.,TRBD1,CASSLRDRTYEQYF,TGTGCCAGCAGCCTCCGGGACAGGACCTACGAGCAGTACTTC
TRBJ2-5,TRBV2,medium-sized,TRBD1,CASSTDRGRETQYF,TGTGCCAGCAGTACGGACAGGGGGCGGGAGACCCAGTACTTC
TRBJ1-3,TRBV30,.,TRBD1,CAWGTGDYSGNTIYF,TGTGCCTGGGGGACAGGGGATTACTCTGGAAACACCATATATTTT
TRBJ1-6,TRBV2,.,TRBD1,CASIPGQLNSPLHF,TGTGCCAGCATCCCGGGACAGCTAAATTCACCCCTCCACTTT
TRBJ2-3,TRBV27,.,TRBD2,CASSLYRTGSASGRATDTQYF,TGTGCCAGCAGTTTATATCGGACAGGGTCGGCTAGCGGGAGGGCCACAGATACGCAGTATTTT
TRBJ2-1,TRBV4-1,.,TRBD2,CASSREPSAGGLGEQFF,TGCGCCAGCAGCCGAGAACCCTCCGCGGGAGGCCTGGGCGAGCAGTTCTTC
TRBJ2-7,TRBV19,few,TRBD2,CASSIRREANEQYF,TGTGCCAGTAGTATACGGCGGGAGGCAAACGAGCAGTACTTC
TRBJ2-3,TRBV29-1,.,.,CSGGYSDTDTQYF,TGCAGCGGCGGGTACTCAGACACAGATACGCAGTATTTT
TRBJ1-3,TRBV4-3,.,.,CASSQRFRAGNTIYF,TGCGCCAGCAGCCAACGCTTCCGAGCGGGAAACACCATATATTTT
TRBJ2-1,TRBV2,.,TRBD1,CASSQDRGRDEQFF,TGTGCCAGCAGTCAGGACAGGGGGCGGGATGAGCAGTTCTTC
TRBJ1-2,TRBV6-6,.,.,CASVEGSYGYTF,TGTGCCAGCGTGGAGGGGAGCTATGGCTACACCTTC
TRBJ1-5,TRBV19,.,TRBD1,CASTDRGYSNQPQHF,TGTGCCAGTACGGACAGGGGCTATAGCAATCAGCCCCAGCATTTT
TRBJ1-2,TRBV18,once,TRBD1,CASSPSPGQGMSGYTF,TGTGCCAGCTCACCGTCCCCGGGACAGGGAATGAGCGGCTACACCTTC
TRBJ2-1,TRBV19,.,.,CASTTRSYNEQFF,TGTGCCAGTACGACTCGGAGTTACAATGAGCAGTTCTTC
TRBJ1-2,TRBV6-1,.,.,CASSEMTTNYGYTF,TGTGCCAGCAGTGAAATGACAACTAACTATGGCTACACCTTC
TRBJ1-3,TRBV4-2,.,.,CASSPSLGGDSGNTIYF,TGTGCCAGCAGCCCCTCCCTTGGGGGGGACTCTGGAAACACCATATATTTT